The rows below give T cell receptor beta chains drawn from one sample of a study of T cell repertoires in cytomegalovirus infection. MiXCR, applied by TCRdb to the reads, yields one record per CDR3 protein. The sample contains under 200,000 distinct CDR3 sequences, 28% of which appear only once. Material: PBMCs. The receptors stem from a human donor in good health (CMV status not recorded). Some clones in this sample may be carry-over from other donors' samples. Each CDR3 is given with its conserved first and last residue. Each record gives: CDR3 DNA, CDR3 protein, V gene, clone size, D gene, J gene. The D gene is left open where the match is weak. Expanded clones get a size class; other rows say once, few or many, or leave the size out.

TGTGCCAGCAGCTTAGAGAAAGGCTCCTACAATGAGCAGTTCTTC CASSLEKGSYNEQFF TRBV7-3 many NA TRBJ2-1
TGTGCCAGTAGTATTGGCAGGCGGGCTAGGGACACTGAAGCTTTCTTT CASSIGRRARDTEAFF TRBV19 NA NA TRBJ1-1
TGCGCCAGCAGCTGGGGACAGGGTACCGGGGAGCTGTTTTTT CASSWGQGTGELFF TRBV5-1 few TRBD1 TRBJ2-2
TGTGCCAGTAGTATCACCGGGACGACAGGGACCTATGGCTACACCTTC CASSITGTTGTYGYTF TRBV19 NA TRBD1 TRBJ1-2
TGCGCCAGCAGCCTCTCGGTTAGGGGGGGTCTCTCCTACGAGCAGTACTTC CASSLSVRGGLSYEQYF TRBV5-1 few NA TRBJ2-7
TGTGCCAGCAGCTTAGCGAGGTCAGATGAAGCTTTCTTT CASSLARSDEAFF TRBV7-2 NA NA TRBJ1-1
TGCAGCGTTGGGGCTAGGGGACTTGGGGCAAATGGCTACACCTTC CSVGARGLGANGYTF TRBV29-1 few NA TRBJ1-2
TGTGCCAGCAGCTTAGTCGATGAGCAGTTCTTC CASSLVDEQFF TRBV7-9 many NA TRBJ2-1
TGTGCCAGCAGTTCTTCTGCGGGGGGCCGGAGGTATGAGCAGTTCTTC CASSSSAGGRRYEQFF TRBV28 few TRBD2 TRBJ2-1
TGTGCCAGCAGCTTAGATGGGACAGGGGCTCAGCCCCAGCATTTT CASSLDGTGAQPQHF TRBV7-8 NA TRBD1 TRBJ1-5
TGTGCCTGGAAACGGGCAGGGCTGTATGGAAACACCATATATTTT CAWKRAGLYGNTIYF TRBV30 NA NA TRBJ1-3
TGTGCCAGCAGCTTCCGCGGACAGGCTGTGGGTCAGCCCCAGCATTTT CASSFRGQAVGQPQHF TRBV5-6 NA TRBD1 TRBJ1-5
TGTGCCAGCAGCTCCTTAGCGGGGGGGGCCGCAGATACGCAGTATTTT CASSSLAGGAADTQYF TRBV11-2 few TRBD2 TRBJ2-3
TGTGCCAGCAGCTTGGGGGGTCGGACAGGAACTACAAAAAACATTCAGTACTTC CASSLGGRTGTTKNIQYF TRBV5-6 NA TRBD1 TRBJ2-4
TGCGCCAGCAGCTTGGCCGGGGTTAAAGCTTTCTTT CASSLAGVKAFF TRBV5-1 few NA TRBJ1-1
TGTGCCAGCAGCTTGGCCGGGTACCCCTTGGAAAAACTGTTTTTT CASSLAGYPLEKLFF TRBV5-5 NA NA TRBJ1-4
TGCAGCGTTGGGTCGGGGAATCAGCCCCAGCATTTT CSVGSGNQPQHF TRBV29-1 NA NA TRBJ1-5
TGTGCCAGCAGCTTGTACGACGAGCAGTACTTC CASSLYDEQYF TRBV7-9 many NA TRBJ2-7
TGTGCCAGCAGCCAAGATGCCACGAAGGGCGAGCAGTACTTC CASSQDATKGEQYF TRBV3-1 NA NA TRBJ2-7
TGTGCCAGCAGCTTAGCCCCTCGGGTGGTGTTGGCCAAAAACATTCAGTACTTC CASSLAPRVVLAKNIQYF TRBV7-2 many NA TRBJ2-4
TGTGCCAGCAGCCCCGGCGGCTTAGAGTCTGGCTACACCTTC CASSPGGLESGYTF TRBV7-2 NA NA TRBJ1-2
TGTGCCAGCAATGACGAAGCAACTAATGAAAAACTGTTTTTT CASNDEATNEKLFF TRBV6-2/TRBV6-3 NA NA TRBJ1-4
TGTGCCAGTAGTCTACAGGGTTTCGACGAGCAGTACTTC CASSLQGFDEQYF TRBV19 NA NA TRBJ2-7
TGTGCCAGCACGGTTCAGGGGACTAACTATGGCTACACCTTC CASTVQGTNYGYTF TRBV6-6 NA NA TRBJ1-2
TGCGCCAGCAGCTTAGGACAGGGAGGCTACGAGCAGTACTTC CASSLGQGGYEQYF TRBV5-1 many TRBD1 TRBJ2-7
TGCGCCAGCAGCTTGACCAAATCTAACACTGAAGCTTTCTTT CASSLTKSNTEAFF TRBV5-1 NA NA TRBJ1-1
TGCGCCAGCAGCCAGGGGGACAGGGGAACCAACGTCCTGACTTTC CASSQGDRGTNVLTF TRBV4-1 few TRBD1 TRBJ2-6
TGTGCCAGCAGCGACTACCCAGAGACCCAGTACTTC CASSDYPETQYF TRBV6-2/TRBV6-3 NA NA TRBJ2-5
TGTGCCAGTACGGGCGCAGACAGCCAGTACGAGCAGTACTTC CASTGADSQYEQYF TRBV19 NA NA TRBJ2-7
TGTGCCAGCAGCTTAGAGGGCGGGGGTGTCACAGATACGCAGTATTTT CASSLEGGGVTDTQYF TRBV7-2 many TRBD2 TRBJ2-3
TGTGCCTGGACGAGGGGCCTGAACACCGGGGAGCTGTTTTTT CAWTRGLNTGELFF TRBV30 NA NA TRBJ2-2
TGTGCCAGCAGCTTGGCAGCGGGCCCTACAGTTGGAGGCTACACCTTC CASSLAAGPTVGGYTF TRBV5-5 NA NA TRBJ1-2
TGTGCCAGTAGTCGTTTTGAGGGGCAGAACTACGAGCAGTACTTC CASSRFEGQNYEQYF TRBV19 NA NA TRBJ2-7
TGTGCCAGCAGTGAAGGGAGGGGCTCCGGGGAGCTGTTTTTT CASSEGRGSGELFF TRBV6-1 few NA TRBJ2-2
TGTGCCAGCAGCAGCCTCCTAGCGGGGGCTTACAATGAGCAGTTCTTC CASSSLLAGAYNEQFF TRBV7-2 few TRBD2 TRBJ2-1
TGTGCCAGCAGCTTAGCCCCTAATGAAAAACTGTTTTTT CASSLAPNEKLFF TRBV7-9 once NA TRBJ1-4
TGTGCCAGCAGTAAACACCCAGGACTAAGCGGGGGGGGGAACATTCAGTACTTC CASSKHPGLSGGGNIQYF TRBV6-6 many TRBD2 TRBJ2-4
TGTGCCAGCAGTGAAGCACGGGGGCACTATGGCTACACCTTC CASSEARGHYGYTF TRBV2 few NA TRBJ1-2
TGTGCCAGCAGTTACTCGAAGGGGACACTTAATTCACCCCTCCACTTT CASSYSKGTLNSPLHF TRBV6-6 few NA TRBJ1-6
TGTGACACCAGCGCCTCGGTCTCGGCAGATACGCAGTATTTT CDTSASVSADTQYF TRBV15 once NA TRBJ2-3
TGTGCCAGCAGACTCGGAGGAGCTAATCAGCCCCAGCATTTT CASRLGGANQPQHF TRBV28 few NA TRBJ1-5
TGCGCCAGCAGTGAGTGGACGGGACTAGCGGGGCAAGAGACCCAGTACTTC CASSEWTGLAGQETQYF TRBV10-2 few TRBD2 TRBJ2-5